A single sample is the source of the 20 T cell receptor beta chains below, sequenced in a study of read filtering for tumor transcriptome and immune sequencing. Molecular barcoded adaptors covering alpha/delta and beta/gamma chains were used on around 370 ng RNA. TCRdb reprocessed the reads via MiXCR and lists one record per CDR3 protein. The profile covers roughly 130,000 distinct CDR3 sequences, with about an eighth appearing a single time and 9.5% to 11% taken by the ten largest. The sequenced sample consisted of a population of CD138-negative cells sorted from bone marrow. The receptors were gathered from a donor aged 40 or older with multiple myeloma.

Only a few counts were recorded for this clonotype. The rearrangement joins TRBV20-1 to TRBJ1-5; TRBD1 aligns across 8 bases. CDR3 length: 14 amino acids. In germline, CDR1 is DFQATT, CDR2 SNEGSKA (reference sequence). J was trimmed by 4 bases and V by 6 bases; bases with no gene match: 8. For the CDR3, the DNA is TGCAGTGCCTTCCCACGACAGGGGAATCAGCCCCAGCATTTT. Translation: CSAFPRQGNQPQHF.

In this sample, this clonotype turned up many times. The chain recombines TRBV5-1 with TRBJ2-7; TRBD1 agrees at 7 bases. The CDR3 extends over 19 amino acids. V trimming: 4 bases; J trimming: 0 bases; junction bases outside the gene matches: 19. Germline V gene lookup returns CDR1 SGHRS and CDR2 YFSETQ. This CDR3 reads CASSTPGQLGKETSYEQYF. For the CDR3, the DNA is TGCGCCAGCAGCACCCCGGGACAGCTAGGCAAAGAGACCTCCTACGAGCAGTACTTC.

This clonotype turned up a few times. This chain uses TRBV19 with TRBJ2-7; 10 positions agree with TRBD1. The V gene's germline CDR1 is LNHDA and CDR2 SQIVND (reference sequence). The V segment lost 0 bases and the J segment 5 bases; nucleotides outside the gene matches: 7. The CDR3 runs to 16 residues. The CDR3: CASSIDPGTGEHEQYF. The DNA of the CDR3 is TGTGCCAGTAGTATAGATCCCGGGACAGGGGAGCACGAGCAGTACTTC.

This clonotype occurred many times. The chain has TRBV28 and TRBJ1-5; 9 positions match TRBD1. Losses at the gene ends were 4 bases for V and 3 bases for J; bases not matched to a gene: 10. The CDR3 is 17 amino acids. Germline V CDR1 and CDR2: MDHEN, SYDVKM. This CDR3 reads CASSSDGQGTYNQPQHF. CDR3 DNA sequence: TGTGCCAGCAGTTCAGATGGACAGGGGACCTACAATCAGCCCCAGCATTTT.

To note about this clonotype: Possible read error: a much larger clone is one base away. The V gene is TRBV7-9, the J gene TRBJ2-2, with TRBD2 matching over 9 bases. The CDR3 covers 16 residues. CDR1 SEHNR and CDR2 FQNEAQ come from the germline V gene (reference sequence). J lost 4 bases, V lost 5 bases, and 8 bases had no gene match. Here the CDR3 reads CASSEKREDGTGELFF. CDR3 nucleotides: TGTGCCAGCAGCGAAAAGCGGGAGGACGGCACCGGGGAGCTGTTTTTT.

This clonotype was picked up many times. This chain joins TRBV6-1 and TRBJ1-2; 9 positions match TRBD1. CDR1 is MNHNS, CDR2 SASEGT, per germline. The CDR3 runs 14 residues. V lost 3 bases and J lost 3; bases outside the gene matches: 2. The CDR3 spells CASSEGQGDYGYTF. CDR3 sequence (DNA): TGTGCCAGCAGTGAGGGACAGGGCGACTATGGCTACACCTTC.

This clonotype was counted many times. This rearrangement joins TRBV30 to TRBJ2-2; 7 positions match TRBD2. This CDR3 spans 14 amino acids. The germline V gene encodes CDR1 GTSNPN and CDR2 SVGIG (reference sequence). Germline trimming cut 5 bases from V and 5 bases from J; bases unmatched to any gene: 8. Here the CDR3 reads CAWGRGGGTGELFF. CDR3 nucleotides: TGTGCCTGGGGGAGGGGTGGGGGAACCGGGGAGCTGTTTTTT.

This clonotype was counted ten times or more. The rearrangement uses TRBV4-1 and TRBJ1-6; D is undetermined. Germline CDR1 is MGHRA and CDR2 is YSYEKL. This CDR3 contains 16 residues. The V gene lost 0 bases and the J gene lost 8 bases, with 14 bases spanning the gap. The CDR3 sequence: CASSQEGGSNYSPLHF. In DNA form, the CDR3 reads TGCGCCAGCAGCCAAGAAGGCGGATCAAATTATTCACCCCTCCACTTT.

This clonotype was seen many times. The rearrangement links TRBV10-3 to TRBJ1-5; D remains ambiguous. This CDR3 comprises 14 residues. Trimming pared 2 bases from V and 1 base from J, leaving 6 bases between. Per germline, CDR1 ENHRY and CDR2 SYGVKD. Here the CDR3 reads CAISEVLSNQPQHF. The CDR3 bases are TGTGCCATCAGTGAGGTCTTAAGCAATCAGCCCCAGCATTTT.

This clonotype was seen many times. A single base separates this from a much larger clone, so it may be a read error. The chain carries TRBV20-1 and TRBJ2-1; the match to TRBD2 covers 9 bases. Germline CDR1 and CDR2: DFQATT and SNEGSKA (reference sequence). The CDR3 is made up of 15 amino acids. CDR3 protein: CGAPYPTSGRNEQFF. CDR3 coding DNA: TGCGGTGCTCCATATCCGACTAGCGGACGCAATGAGCAGTTCTTC.

This clonotype has just a few counts. The chain uses TRBV12-3 or TRBV12-4 and TRBJ1-4; the D gene is possibly TRBD1 (5 bases). The CDR3 contains 15 residues. The V and J ends lost 3 bases and 0 bases respectively, with 8 bases between them. CDR3 residues: CASSFRGATNEKLFF. CDR3 in DNA: TGTGCCAGCAGTTTCCGAGGGGCAACTAATGAAAAACTGTTTTTT.

The count of this clonotype is one. Being one base from a much bigger clone, this may be a read error. The V gene is TRBV5-1, the J gene TRBJ2-5; possibly TRBD1 or TRBD2 for D (5 bases each). CDR3 size: 14 residues. Germline CDR1 reads SGHRS; CDR2 reads YFSETQ. The CDR3 sequence: CAGSRLSGTETQYF. The CDR3 DNA follows: TGCGCCGGCAGCCGTCTTTCGGGGACCGAGACCCAGTACTTC. The full variable domain, with the rest looked up from reference TRBV5-1 and TRBJ2-5, is KAGVTQTPRYLIKTRGQQVTLSCSPISGHRSVSWYQQTPGQGLQFLFEYFSETQRNKGNFPGRFSGRQFSNSRSEMNVSTLELGDSALYLCAGSRLSGTETQYFGPGTRLLVL.

CDR3 in DNA: TGTGCCAGCAGCGAGAAGGACAGCATTCAAGAGACCCAGTACTTC. The encoded protein is CASSEKDSIQETQYF. The chain couples TRBV9 to TRBJ2-5, with a weak D call TRBD1 (6 bases). In germline, CDR1 is SGDLS, CDR2 YYNGEE. V was trimmed by 3 bases and J by 2 bases, leaving 14 bases between them. This CDR3 contains 15 residues.

The rearrangement joins TRBV6-6 to TRBJ2-3; D uncertain. The CDR3 is 13 amino acids. Per germline, CDR1 MNHNY and CDR2 SVGAGI (reference sequence). Trimming pared 8 bases from V and 3 bases from J, leaving 12 bases between. CDR3 sequence (DNA): TGTGCCAGCGTAAGAGAGTGGACAGATACGCAGTATTTT. Translation gives CASVREWTDTQYF.

This clonotype was detected ten times or more. V gene TRBV29-1 combines with J gene TRBJ2-1; 15 nucleotides agree with TRBD2. CDR1 and CDR2 from the germline V gene are SQVTM and ANQGSEA. The length of the CDR3 is 16 residues. Germline trimming cut 6 bases from V and 6 bases from J; bases unmatched to any gene: 9. CDR3 protein: CSVSGTSGRHLNEQFF. The CDR3 region has the DNA TGCAGCGTAAGCGGGACTAGCGGGAGGCATCTCAATGAGCAGTTCTTC.

This clonotype was picked up one time. With a much larger clone just one base away, this may be a read error. This chain connects TRBV12-5 to TRBJ2-5, with 7 bases aligning to TRBD2. There are 13 residues in the CDR3. The V segment lost 5 bases and the J segment 7 bases; nucleotides outside the gene matches: 7. CDR1 LGHNT and CDR2 FRNRAP come from the germline V gene. CDR3 protein: CASGPPPGGTQYF. CDR3 coding DNA: TGTGCTAGTGGTCCCCCACCGGGGGGGACCCAGTACTTC.

This clonotype has a count of ten or more. This chain uses TRBV12-3 or TRBV12-4 with TRBJ2-5, with D perhaps being TRBD1 or TRBD2 (5 bases each). The CDR3 consists of 14 residues. V lost 7 bases, J lost 3 bases, and 15 bases lay in between. In DNA form, the CDR3 reads TGTGCCAGCACACAAGCCGGGACCAAAGAGACCCAGTACTTC. Protein product: CASTQAGTKETQYF.

In its sample, this clonotype was seen many times. The V and J genes are TRBV21-1 and TRBJ1-6. TRBV21-1 is listed as a pseudogene. This CDR3 comprises 14 residues. CDR3 residues: CASSKELENSPLHF. The CDR3 DNA sequence: TGTGCCAGCAGCAAAGAATTGGAAAATTCACCCCTCCACTTT.

This clonotype has a handful of counts. The J gene is TRBJ2-4, the V gene TRBV2; 9 nucleotides agree with TRBD1. Germline lookup yields CDR1 SNHLY and CDR2 FYNNEI. This CDR3 contains 15 residues. After removal of 6 bases from V and 1 base from J, the junction contained 4 bases not matched to a gene. The DNA of the CDR3 is TGTGCCAGCAGAGGGACAGGGACGGCCAAAAACATTCAGTACTTC. This sequence encodes CASRGTGTAKNIQYF.

Many counts were recorded for this clonotype. The rearrangement links TRBV19 to TRBJ1-5, with D hard to call. CDR3 size: 17 residues. Germline assignment: CDR1 LNHDA and CDR2 SQIVND (reference sequence). V lost 3 bases and J 0 bases, leaving 15 bases between the germline ends. This CDR3 is CASSIMGETYSNQPQHF. In DNA, the CDR3 is TGTGCCAGTAGTATTATGGGCGAGACATATAGCAATCAGCCCCAGCATTTT.